This TCR beta chain was profiled in a study of tumor and adjacent non-tumor tissue in lung cancer. This sample's RNA came from whole unsorted tissue. Note on this clonotype: The junction shows a germline mismatch at one end, possibly a read error.

Three rounds of nested PCR, following a modified ARM-PCR protocol, produced the TCRbeta library. Using its own MiXCR run on the multiplex PCR reads, TCRdb lists one record per CDR3 protein. The data contain 90,000 to 130,000 distinct CDR3 sequences, over 75% of them singletons. The V gene's germline CDR1 is SGHKS and CDR2 YYEKEE (reference sequence). The CDR3 consists of 14 residues. The rearrangement uses TRBV5-5 and TRBJ1-1, with D perhaps matching TRBD1 (5 bases). The sample taken for sequencing was lung tumor tissue. This clonotype originated in a man between 65 and 80 years old with non-small cell lung cancer. This CDR3 reads CASTGRVRGTEDFF. The CDR3 DNA follows: TGTGCCAGCACGGGACGGGTCCGGGGAACTGAAGATTTCTTT.